The T cell receptor (beta chain) under discussion was sequenced for a study of vaccination effects on CD4 cells after COVID-19. This CDR3 contains 14 residues. Germline-derived CDR1 and CDR2 are SGHRS and YFSETQ. Trimming stripped 4 bases from V and 1 base from J, with 11 bases between. Sequencing was performed with immunoSEQ multiplex PCR; in TCRdb, only in-frame clones are kept and a portion is missing. This repertoire shows about 65,000 clones, 60% to 80% found once; its top ten account for around 2.8%. As concerns this clone: Antigen: not known.

ViraFEST used viral peptide pools to expand antigen-specific CD4+ T cells before sequencing. Scientists isolated CD4+ T cells after a roughly ten-day culture period ended. Vaccine recipients, nucleocapsid antibody negative, had no prior SARS-CoV-2 infection. The culture medium for a few million PBMC per well included roughly 10 IU/ml IL-2 and around 10 ug/ml peptides. The sample in question was CD4+ T cells from PBMCs cultured with HCoV-NL63 spike peptides, obtained before COVID-19 vaccination. The J gene is TRBJ2-5, the V gene TRBV5-1; no clear D. The source is a human donor who received a COVID-19 vaccine. The CDR3 nucleotides read TGCGCCAGCAGCCGCTCAGGAGTCCAAGAGACCCAGTACTTC. It codes for CASSRSGVQETQYF.